A selection of T cell receptor beta chains follows, all from one sample in a study of beta chain features in type 1 diabetes. Sequenced by immunoSEQ multiplex PCR; TCRdb stores in-frame clones only, minus some. Of more than 250,000 clones listed, roughly 13% were seen once; the top ten hold more than 0.015%. Sequenced material: naive CD4+ T cells from blood. The source is a man aged 30 to 45 with type 1 diabetes. CDR3s include the opening cysteine and the closing phenylalanine or tryptophan. Fields, in order: CDR3 length, J gene, V gene, D gene, clone size, CDR3 protein, CDR3 DNA. A D gene is named only where the DNA matches it firmly. Only some rows state a clone size, as once, few, many or a class for expanded clones.

13	TRBJ2-3	TRBV6-5	NA	once	CATSLRGGDTQYF	TGTGCCACTTCCCTCAGGGGTGGAGATACGCAGTATTTT
14	TRBJ2-1	TRBV28	NA	NA	CASSTLQEYNEQFF	TGTGCCAGCAGTACTCTACAGGAGTACAATGAGCAGTTCTTC
15	TRBJ2-1	TRBV15	NA	NA	CATSRVYGDYNEQFF	TGTGCCACCAGCAGAGTATACGGGGACTACAATGAGCAGTTCTTC
16	TRBJ1-1	TRBV28	NA	NA	CASRVGGTLGDTEAFF	TGTGCCAGCAGGGTCGGGGGGACATTGGGGGATACTGAAGCTTTCTTT
15	TRBJ2-7	TRBV15	TRBD2	few	CATSRDSGNSYEQYF	TGTGCCACCAGCAGAGATAGCGGGAACTCCTACGAGCAGTACTTC
14	TRBJ2-7	TRBV6-5	TRBD1	NA	CASSTLTGGYEQYF	TGTGCCAGCAGTACCCTGACAGGGGGTTACGAGCAGTACTTC
15	TRBJ1-1	TRBV19	NA	NA	CATRTQGVTDTEAFF	TGTGCCACGCGAACGCAGGGTGTCACGGACACTGAAGCTTTCTTT
14	TRBJ2-7	TRBV18	NA	few	CASSNLAVPYEQYF	TGTGCCAGCTCAAATCTAGCCGTGCCCTACGAGCAGTACTTC
15	TRBJ2-1	TRBV5-1	NA	NA	CASSLAGSSYNEQFF	TGCGCCAGCAGCTTAGCCGGTAGCTCCTACAATGAGCAGTTCTTC
16	TRBJ2-1	TRBV4-3	TRBD2	few	CASSQGLAIPYNEQFF	TGCGCCAGCAGCCAAGGACTAGCGATACCCTACAATGAGCAGTTCTTC
11	TRBJ1-2	TRBV20-1	TRBD1	few	CSVQGDYGYTF	TGCAGTGTACAGGGGGACTATGGCTACACCTTC
13	TRBJ2-5	TRBV28	TRBD2	NA	CASLTSGIETQYF	TGTGCCAGCTTGACTAGCGGAATAGAGACCCAGTACTTC
17	TRBJ1-1	TRBV4-1	TRBD1	few	CASRSWDRGPRNTEAFF	TGCGCCAGCAGATCGTGGGACAGGGGGCCCAGGAACACTGAAGCTTTCTTT
13	TRBJ2-3	TRBV11-2	NA	NA	CASSLSPPDTQYF	TGTGCCAGCAGCTTATCTCCCCCAGATACGCAGTATTTT
14	TRBJ1-2	TRBV7-2	NA	few	CASSSRQSYYGYTF	TGTGCCAGCAGCTCGCGACAGAGTTACTATGGCTACACCTTC
13	TRBJ2-1	TRBV2	NA	few	CASSGDRYNEQFF	TGTGCCAGCAGTGGAGACAGATACAATGAGCAGTTCTTC
14	TRBJ2-5	TRBV5-1	NA	few	CASSRGPPQETQYF	TGCGCCAGCAGCAGAGGGCCTCCCCAGGAGACCCAGTACTTC
15	TRBJ2-3	TRBV18	TRBD2	NA	CASSPRGTSRDTQYF	TGTGCCAGCTCACCTAGGGGGACTAGCAGAGATACGCAGTATTTT
13	TRBJ2-3	TRBV2	TRBD2	NA	CASSKREVDTQYF	TGTGCCAGCAGCAAGCGGGAGGTAGATACGCAGTATTTT
14	TRBJ2-3	TRBV7-2	NA	few	CASSLVRGTDTQYF	TGTGCCAGCAGCTTAGTGCGGGGCACAGATACGCAGTATTTT
17	TRBJ2-7	TRBV28	TRBD2	NA	CASSLYRSGTFSYEQYF	TGTGCCAGCAGTTTGTATCGTAGCGGGACGTTCTCCTACGAGCAGTACTTC
12	TRBJ1-2	TRBV29-1	NA	few	CSVLPGDYGYTF	TGCAGCGTTCTCCCAGGGGACTATGGCTACACCTTC
15	TRBJ2-3	TRBV5-1	NA	NA	CASSLQGQSTDTQYF	TGCGCCAGCAGCTTGCAGGGACAAAGCACAGATACGCAGTATTTT